This T cell receptor (beta chain) was documented in a study of cytomegalovirus exposure and HLA in healthy donors. Regarding the study as a whole: In vitro data verified a few CMV-associated chains as specific for CMV antigens. A later analysis reportedly found that, within productive TCRs, an Asian-associated ancestry cluster had fewer N-insertions than the mean observed across the 666 donors.

Donors in the study were healthy people who gave bone marrow. Of note for this clone: Its antigen is as yet unknown.

Germline CDR1 is SGHTA and CDR2 is FQGNSA. The CDR3 sequence is 16 residues long. Trimming removed 5 bases from V and 0 bases from J, with 13 bases in between. The PCR contained 60 Vbeta and 13 Jbeta primers. Libraries were prepared by immunoSEQ multiplex PCR; TCRdb keeps only in-frame clonotypes and omits some of them. Counted here are 130,000 to 150,000 clones, 70% to 80% occurring once; the ten biggest clones make up approximately 4%. The origin of this receptor is a man aged 18-30 years in good health and CMV-seronegative. The sequenced sample was PBMCs. This chain joins TRBV7-2 and TRBJ1-4; D uncertain. CDR3 DNA: TGTGCCAGCAGCCATAGCACGGGGACAACTAATGAAAAACTGTTTTTT. Translated: CASSHSTGTTNEKLFF.